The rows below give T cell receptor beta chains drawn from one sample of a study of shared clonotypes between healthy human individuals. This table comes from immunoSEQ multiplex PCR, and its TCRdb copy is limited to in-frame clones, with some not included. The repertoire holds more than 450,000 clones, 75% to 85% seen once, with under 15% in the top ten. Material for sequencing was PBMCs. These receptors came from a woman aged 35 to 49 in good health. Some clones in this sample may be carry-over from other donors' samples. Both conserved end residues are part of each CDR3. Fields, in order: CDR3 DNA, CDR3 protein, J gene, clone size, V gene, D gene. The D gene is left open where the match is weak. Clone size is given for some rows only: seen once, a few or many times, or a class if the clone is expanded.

cdr3_nt: TGTGCCAGTACCTTAGCGGGAGTTTGGACAGATACGCAGTATTTT; cdr3_aa: CASTLAGVWTDTQYF; j_call: TRBJ2-3; clone_size: -; v_call: TRBV19; d_call: TRBD2
cdr3_nt: TGTGCCAGCTCACCAGGGGTTGAGACCTACGAGCAGTACTTC; cdr3_aa: CASSPGVETYEQYF; j_call: TRBJ2-7; clone_size: -; v_call: TRBV18; d_call: -
cdr3_nt: TGTGCCAGCAGCTTAGCAGGGACAGGGGCCTACAATGAGCAGTTCTTC; cdr3_aa: CASSLAGTGAYNEQFF; j_call: TRBJ2-1; clone_size: few; v_call: TRBV7-2; d_call: TRBD1
cdr3_nt: TGCGCCAGCAGTCAATCGGGGGGGACAGATAAAGAGACCCAGTACTTC; cdr3_aa: CASSQSGGTDKETQYF; j_call: TRBJ2-5; clone_size: -; v_call: TRBV23-1; d_call: -
cdr3_nt: TGCGCCAGCAGCGTGGGGGACACACAACCTTACGAGCAGTACTTC; cdr3_aa: CASSVGDTQPYEQYF; j_call: TRBJ2-7; clone_size: -; v_call: TRBV5-1; d_call: -
cdr3_nt: TGTGCCAGCAGTGAACAGGGGCGGGAGACCCAGTACTTC; cdr3_aa: CASSEQGRETQYF; j_call: TRBJ2-5; clone_size: -; v_call: TRBV25-1; d_call: -
cdr3_nt: TGCGCCAGCGGTGGGACAGGGTCCTACAATGAGCAGTTCTTC; cdr3_aa: CASGGTGSYNEQFF; j_call: TRBJ2-1; clone_size: -; v_call: TRBV5-1; d_call: TRBD1
cdr3_nt: TGTGCCAGCAGCCCCCCGGGGACTAGCCGGTTCAATGAGCAGTTCTTC; cdr3_aa: CASSPPGTSRFNEQFF; j_call: TRBJ2-1; clone_size: -; v_call: TRBV7-9; d_call: TRBD2
cdr3_nt: TGCGCCAGCAGTGATTCTAGCGGGACCTACGAGCAGTACTTC; cdr3_aa: CASSDSSGTYEQYF; j_call: TRBJ2-7; clone_size: -; v_call: TRBV10-1; d_call: TRBD2
cdr3_nt: TGTGCCAGCTCACCCAACAGGGGCGCTAATGAAAAACTGTTTTTT; cdr3_aa: CASSPNRGANEKLFF; j_call: TRBJ1-4; clone_size: -; v_call: TRBV18; d_call: TRBD1
cdr3_nt: TGTGCCAGCAGTGAAATGACAGGCTCCTACGAGCAGTACTTC; cdr3_aa: CASSEMTGSYEQYF; j_call: TRBJ2-7; clone_size: -; v_call: TRBV6-1; d_call: -
cdr3_nt: TGTGCCAGCAGCTTCAGACTCTACGAGCAGTACTTC; cdr3_aa: CASSFRLYEQYF; j_call: TRBJ2-7; clone_size: once; v_call: TRBV5-6; d_call: -
cdr3_nt: TGCAGCGTGGCAAGTGGACTAGCTCTTTGGGGACCGGGCTCCTACAATGAGCAGTTCTTC; cdr3_aa: CSVASGLALWGPGSYNEQFF; j_call: TRBJ2-1; clone_size: few; v_call: TRBV29-1; d_call: TRBD2
cdr3_nt: TGTGCCAGCAGTGCGGACAGAGCACATCAGCCCCAGCATTTT; cdr3_aa: CASSADRAHQPQHF; j_call: TRBJ1-5; clone_size: once; v_call: TRBV5-8; d_call: -
cdr3_nt: TGTGCCAGCAGCCAAGATCGGGGCGGACTAGCGGTTACCTACGAGCAGTACTTC; cdr3_aa: CASSQDRGGLAVTYEQYF; j_call: TRBJ2-7; clone_size: -; v_call: TRBV4-2; d_call: TRBD2
cdr3_nt: TGTGCCAGCAGCCCGAACACCGGGGAGCTGTTTTTT; cdr3_aa: CASSPNTGELFF; j_call: TRBJ2-2; clone_size: once; v_call: TRBV28; d_call: -
cdr3_nt: TGTGCCAGCTCACCACCACAGGGGACACATGGCTACACCTTC; cdr3_aa: CASSPPQGTHGYTF; j_call: TRBJ1-2; clone_size: -; v_call: TRBV18; d_call: TRBD1
cdr3_nt: TGTGCCAGCAGCCATCCATGGGAGACCCAGTACTTC; cdr3_aa: CASSHPWETQYF; j_call: TRBJ2-5; clone_size: -; v_call: TRBV6-6; d_call: -
cdr3_nt: TGCAGCGGGGGGACAGGGCGTACTGAAGCTTTCTTT; cdr3_aa: CSGGTGRTEAFF; j_call: TRBJ1-1; clone_size: -; v_call: TRBV29-1; d_call: TRBD1
cdr3_nt: TGTGCCAACTACGAGCAGTACTTC; cdr3_aa: CANYEQYF; j_call: TRBJ2-7; clone_size: -; v_call: TRBV19; d_call: -
cdr3_nt: TGTGCCAGCTCACCAGGGACTGACACAGGGACCCAGTACTTC; cdr3_aa: CASSPGTDTGTQYF; j_call: TRBJ2-5; clone_size: -; v_call: TRBV18; d_call: -
cdr3_nt: TGTGCCAGCAGCTTGCAGGGCTCCTACAATGAGCAGTTCTTC; cdr3_aa: CASSLQGSYNEQFF; j_call: TRBJ2-1; clone_size: -; v_call: TRBV7-7; d_call: -
cdr3_nt: TGCGCCAGCAGCTTGGGGCTAGCGGAAGGCATATACAATGAGCAGTTCTTC; cdr3_aa: CASSLGLAEGIYNEQFF; j_call: TRBJ2-1; clone_size: few; v_call: TRBV5-1; d_call: TRBD2
cdr3_nt: TGTGCCAGCAGCTTAGTAGGGAGACAGGGGTGGGCCAATGAGCAGTTCTTC; cdr3_aa: CASSLVGRQGWANEQFF; j_call: TRBJ2-1; clone_size: once; v_call: TRBV7-9; d_call: TRBD1
cdr3_nt: TGTGCCAGCAGCACCACCTACGAGCAGTACTTC; cdr3_aa: CASSTTYEQYF; j_call: TRBJ2-7; clone_size: -; v_call: TRBV7-8; d_call: -
cdr3_nt: TGTGCCAGCAGCCCATCCGGGACGCACACTAACTATGGCTACACCTTC; cdr3_aa: CASSPSGTHTNYGYTF; j_call: TRBJ1-2; clone_size: few; v_call: TRBV9; d_call: -
cdr3_nt: TGTGCCAGCAGCCCTATAGAGCTCTTC; cdr3_aa: CASSPIELF; j_call: TRBJ2-1; clone_size: -; v_call: TRBV27; d_call: -
cdr3_nt: TGTGCCAGCAGCCAAGCAGGACTATCCTACGAGCAGTACTTC; cdr3_aa: CASSQAGLSYEQYF; j_call: TRBJ2-7; clone_size: once; v_call: TRBV4-2; d_call: -
cdr3_nt: TGTGCCAGCAGTGTCCGGCAGGGAGACACTGAAGCTTTCTTT; cdr3_aa: CASSVRQGDTEAFF; j_call: TRBJ1-1; clone_size: -; v_call: TRBV2; d_call: -
cdr3_nt: TGTGCCAGCAGCTTATCAGGGGATTCCGGCACAGATACGCAGTATTTT; cdr3_aa: CASSLSGDSGTDTQYF; j_call: TRBJ2-3; clone_size: -; v_call: TRBV7-3; d_call: -
cdr3_nt: TGTGCCAGTAGTATATGGGCGGGAGTGAACACAGATACGCAGTATTTT; cdr3_aa: CASSIWAGVNTDTQYF; j_call: TRBJ2-3; clone_size: -; v_call: TRBV19; d_call: TRBD2
cdr3_nt: TGTGCCAGCAGCTTCGACAGACAATACGAGCAGTACTTC; cdr3_aa: CASSFDRQYEQYF; j_call: TRBJ2-7; clone_size: once; v_call: TRBV7-3; d_call: -
cdr3_nt: TGTGCCAGCAGCTTACAGACAGGAATCAACACTGAAGCTTTCTTT; cdr3_aa: CASSLQTGINTEAFF; j_call: TRBJ1-1; clone_size: -; v_call: TRBV7-3; d_call: -
cdr3_nt: TGTGCCAGCAGTTTACCCGGGGACAGTTGGCAGTTCTTC; cdr3_aa: CASSLPGDSWQFF; j_call: TRBJ2-1; clone_size: -; v_call: TRBV27; d_call: TRBD1
cdr3_nt: TGTGCCAGCAGCTCTTTCAGGGCCAGGGATGGCTACACCTTC; cdr3_aa: CASSSFRARDGYTF; j_call: TRBJ1-2; clone_size: few; v_call: TRBV11-2; d_call: -
cdr3_nt: TGTGCCAGCATCCTTCGTGAGGGGAACACTGAAGCTTTCTTT; cdr3_aa: CASILREGNTEAFF; j_call: TRBJ1-1; clone_size: once; v_call: TRBV6-1; d_call: -
cdr3_nt: TGTGCCAGCAGCTTAAGGACGGGGCGAGACACTGAAGCTTTCTTT; cdr3_aa: CASSLRTGRDTEAFF; j_call: TRBJ1-1; clone_size: -; v_call: TRBV11-3; d_call: -